Listed here is a single T cell receptor (beta chain). What it recognizes is unknown. Trimming left V 1 base short and J 8 bases short, with 6 bases between. The CDR3 consists of 13 residues. CDR1 SEHNR and CDR2 FQNEAQ come from the germline V gene (reference sequence). This entry comes from a study of regulatory T cells in long-lasting Graves disease. Whole-study results and caveats: TRBV28, TRBJ1-2 and TRBJ2-5 were segments that persistent disease favored. Reduced TCR diversity was observed in persistent Graves' patients versus newly diagnosed patients. Rather than thyroid tissue, only peripheral blood underwent study.

Time point defined: persistent/refractory GD, antithyroid drugs over 5 years with positive TRAb. After RNA was extracted from PBMCs, the TCR library was made from it. Collection of peripheral blood (about 10 milliliters) was done using EDTA tubes. Library construction for TCR beta used iRepertoire HTBI primers and Arm-PCR of CDR3 regions. TCRdb reprocessed the multiplex PCR reads via MiXCR and lists one record per CDR3 protein. Here the sample spans approximately 690,000 distinct CDR3 sequences, approximately 31% being singletons. The sample was peripheral blood mononuclear cells (PBMCs), taken when the disease was refractory, from a patient treated with antithyroid drugs. This chain joins TRBV7-9 and TRBJ1-6; D is uncertain. The receptor was derived from a female donor with Graves disease. CDR3 DNA: TGTGCCAGCAGCTTAGACGAATATTCACCCCTCCACTTT. It specifies CASSLDEYSPLHF.